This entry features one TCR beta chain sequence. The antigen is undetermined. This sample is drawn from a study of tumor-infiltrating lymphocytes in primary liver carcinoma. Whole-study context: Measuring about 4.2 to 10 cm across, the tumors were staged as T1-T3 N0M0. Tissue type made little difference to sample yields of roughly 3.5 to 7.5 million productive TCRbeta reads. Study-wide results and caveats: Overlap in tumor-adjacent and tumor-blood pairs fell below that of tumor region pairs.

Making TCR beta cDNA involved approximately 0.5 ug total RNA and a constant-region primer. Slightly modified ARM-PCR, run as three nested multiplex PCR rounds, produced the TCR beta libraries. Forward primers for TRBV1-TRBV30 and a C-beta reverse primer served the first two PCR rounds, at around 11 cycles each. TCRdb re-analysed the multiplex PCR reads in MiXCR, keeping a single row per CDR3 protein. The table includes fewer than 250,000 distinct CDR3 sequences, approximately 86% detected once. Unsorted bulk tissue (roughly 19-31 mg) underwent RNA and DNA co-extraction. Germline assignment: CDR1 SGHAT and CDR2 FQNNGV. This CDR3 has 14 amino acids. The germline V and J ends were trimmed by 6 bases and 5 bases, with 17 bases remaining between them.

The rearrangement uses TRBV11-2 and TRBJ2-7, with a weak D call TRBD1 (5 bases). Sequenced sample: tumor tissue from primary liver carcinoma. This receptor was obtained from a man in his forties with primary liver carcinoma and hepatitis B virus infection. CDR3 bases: TGTGCCAGCAGTCTCTGGGGCCATCGTGACGAGCAGTACTTC. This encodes CASSLWGHRDEQYF.